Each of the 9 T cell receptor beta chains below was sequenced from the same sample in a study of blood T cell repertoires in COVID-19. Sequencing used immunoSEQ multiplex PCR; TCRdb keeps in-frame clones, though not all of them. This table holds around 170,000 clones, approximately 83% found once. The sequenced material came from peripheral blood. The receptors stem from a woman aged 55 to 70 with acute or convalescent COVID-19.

This CDR3 is CATSATRGERSVGYTF. The CDR3 coding sequence is TGTGCCACCAGTGCAACGCGCGGGGAGCGTAGTGTCGGCTACACCTTC. The V gene is TRBV24-1, the J gene TRBJ1-2, with D unclear. Trimming took 5 bases from V and 8 from J, leaving 23 bases between them. The CDR3 runs 16 residues. CDR1 is KGHDR and CDR2 is SFDVKD in the germline V gene.

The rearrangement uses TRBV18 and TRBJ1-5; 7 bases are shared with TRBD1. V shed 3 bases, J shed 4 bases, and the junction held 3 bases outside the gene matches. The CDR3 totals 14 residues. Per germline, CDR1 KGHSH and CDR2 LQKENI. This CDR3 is CASSPSTGNQPQHF. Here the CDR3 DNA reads TGTGCCAGCTCACCTTCGACAGGGAATCAGCCCCAGCATTTT. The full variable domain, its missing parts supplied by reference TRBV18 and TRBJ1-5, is NAGVMQNPRHLVRRRGQEARLRCSPMKGHSHVYWYRQLPEEGLKFMVYLQKENIIDESGMPKERFSAEFPKEGPSILRIQQVVRGDSAAYFCASSPSTGNQPQHFGDGTRLSIL.

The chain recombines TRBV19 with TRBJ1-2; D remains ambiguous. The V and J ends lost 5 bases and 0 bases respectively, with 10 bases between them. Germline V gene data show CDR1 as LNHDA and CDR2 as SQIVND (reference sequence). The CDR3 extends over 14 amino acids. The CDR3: CASSPFDSNYGYTF. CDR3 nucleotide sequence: TGTGCCAGTAGTCCTTTCGACTCTAACTATGGCTACACCTTC.

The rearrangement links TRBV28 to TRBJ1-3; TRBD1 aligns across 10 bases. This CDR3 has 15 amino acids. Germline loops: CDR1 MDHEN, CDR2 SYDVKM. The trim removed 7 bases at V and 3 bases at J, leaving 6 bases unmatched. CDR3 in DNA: TGTGCCAGCACCCGGGACAGGGGCTTTGGAAACACCATATATTTT. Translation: CASTRDRGFGNTIYF.

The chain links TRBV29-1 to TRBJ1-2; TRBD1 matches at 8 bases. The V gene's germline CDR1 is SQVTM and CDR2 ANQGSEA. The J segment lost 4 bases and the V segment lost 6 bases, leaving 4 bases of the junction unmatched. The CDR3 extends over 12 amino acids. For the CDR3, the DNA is TGCAGCGTCCCAGGGGGCGGCTATGGCTACACCTTC. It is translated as CSVPGGGYGYTF.

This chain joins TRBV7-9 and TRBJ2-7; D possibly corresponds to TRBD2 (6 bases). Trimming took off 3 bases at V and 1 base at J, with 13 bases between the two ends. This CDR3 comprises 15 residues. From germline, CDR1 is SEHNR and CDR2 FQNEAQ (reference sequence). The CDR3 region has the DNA TGTGCCAGCAGCTTTGTTGGCGGGGATTCCTACGAGCAGTACTTC. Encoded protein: CASSFVGGDSYEQYF.

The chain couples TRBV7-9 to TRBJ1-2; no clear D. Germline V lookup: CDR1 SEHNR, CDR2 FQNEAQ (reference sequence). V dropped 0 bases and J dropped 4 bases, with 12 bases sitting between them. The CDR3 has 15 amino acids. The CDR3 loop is CASSLAPEAFYGYTF. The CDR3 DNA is TGTGCCAGCAGCTTAGCGCCGGAGGCATTCTATGGCTACACCTTC.

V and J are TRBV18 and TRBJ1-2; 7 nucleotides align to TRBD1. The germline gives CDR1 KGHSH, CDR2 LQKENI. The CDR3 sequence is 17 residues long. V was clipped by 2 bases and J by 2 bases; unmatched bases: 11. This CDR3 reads CASSPSGRGVSNYGYTF. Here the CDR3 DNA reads TGTGCCAGCTCACCAAGTGGCAGGGGGGTCTCAAACTATGGCTACACCTTC.

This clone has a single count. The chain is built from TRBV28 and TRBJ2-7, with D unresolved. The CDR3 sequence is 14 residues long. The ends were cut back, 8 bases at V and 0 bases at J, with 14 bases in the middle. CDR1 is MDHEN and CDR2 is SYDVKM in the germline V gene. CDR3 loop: CASCTFPSSYEQYF. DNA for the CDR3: TGTGCCAGCTGTACATTTCCATCCTCCTACGAGCAGTACTTC.